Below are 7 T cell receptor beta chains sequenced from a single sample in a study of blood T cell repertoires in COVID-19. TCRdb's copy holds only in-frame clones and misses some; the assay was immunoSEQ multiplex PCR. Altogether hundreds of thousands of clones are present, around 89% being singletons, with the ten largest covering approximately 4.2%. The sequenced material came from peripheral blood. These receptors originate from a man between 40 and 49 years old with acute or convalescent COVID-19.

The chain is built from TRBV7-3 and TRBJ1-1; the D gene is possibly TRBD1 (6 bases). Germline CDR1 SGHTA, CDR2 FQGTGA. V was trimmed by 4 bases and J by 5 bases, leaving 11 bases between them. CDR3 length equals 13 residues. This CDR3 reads CASSSGRGTEAFF. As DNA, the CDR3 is TGTGCCAGCAGCTCGGGGAGGGGGACTGAAGCTTTCTTT.

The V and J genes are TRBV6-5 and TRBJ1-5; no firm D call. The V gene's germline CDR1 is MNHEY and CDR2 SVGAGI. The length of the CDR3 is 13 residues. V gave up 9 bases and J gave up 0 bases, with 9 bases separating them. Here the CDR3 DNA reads TGTGCCAGTCAGAGGTCTAGCAATCAGCCCCAGCATTTT. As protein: CASQRSSNQPQHF.

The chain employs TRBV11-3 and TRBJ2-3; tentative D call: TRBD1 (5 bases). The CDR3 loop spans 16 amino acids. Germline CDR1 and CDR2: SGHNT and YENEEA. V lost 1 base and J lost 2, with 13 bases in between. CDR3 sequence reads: CASSLGTGHPTDTQYF. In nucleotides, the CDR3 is TGTGCCAGCAGCTTAGGTACAGGTCATCCCACAGATACGCAGTATTTT.

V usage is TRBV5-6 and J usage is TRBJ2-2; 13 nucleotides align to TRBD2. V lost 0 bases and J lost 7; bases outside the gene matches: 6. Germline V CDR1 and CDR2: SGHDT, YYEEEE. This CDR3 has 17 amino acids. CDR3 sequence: CASSLATGLAGSGELFF. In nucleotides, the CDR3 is TGTGCCAGCAGCTTGGCAACGGGACTAGCGGGGAGCGGGGAGCTGTTTTTT.

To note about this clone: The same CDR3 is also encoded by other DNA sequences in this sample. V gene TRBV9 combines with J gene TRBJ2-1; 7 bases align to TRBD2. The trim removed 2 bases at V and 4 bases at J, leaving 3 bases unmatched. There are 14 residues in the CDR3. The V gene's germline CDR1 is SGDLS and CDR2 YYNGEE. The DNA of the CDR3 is TGTGCCAGCAGCGTGGCTAGCGGTTACAATGAGCAGTTCTTC. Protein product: CASSVASGYNEQFF. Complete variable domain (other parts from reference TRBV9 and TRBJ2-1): DSGVTQTPKHLITATGQRVTLRCSPRSGDLSVYWYQQSLDQGLQFLIQYYNGEERAKGNILERFSAQQFPDLHSELNLSSLELGDSALYFCASSVASGYNEQFFGPGTRLTVL.

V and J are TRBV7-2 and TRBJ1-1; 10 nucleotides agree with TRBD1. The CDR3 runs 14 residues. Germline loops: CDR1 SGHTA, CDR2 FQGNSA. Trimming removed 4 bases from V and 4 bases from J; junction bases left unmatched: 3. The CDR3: CASSSTGGSTEAFF. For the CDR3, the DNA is TGTGCCAGCAGCTCGACAGGGGGCAGCACTGAAGCTTTCTTT.

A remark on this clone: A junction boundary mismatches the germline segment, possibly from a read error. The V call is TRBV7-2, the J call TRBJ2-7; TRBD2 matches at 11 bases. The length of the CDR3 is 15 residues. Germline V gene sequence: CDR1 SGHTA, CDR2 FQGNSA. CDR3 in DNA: TGTGCCAGCAGCCTAGCGGGGGGTTGGACCTACGAGCAGTACTTC. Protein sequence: CASSLAGGWTYEQYF.